This TCR beta chain emerged from a study of CD8 T cells in ankylosing spondylitis. Whole-study results and caveats: From matched ankylosing spondylitis synovial fluid, disease-linked clones were reportedly recovered at significantly enriched levels. There was a TCR beta motif, made of eight highly homologous variants, that appeared characteristic of ankylosing spondylitis blood. Disease-linked clones displayed a CD8+ phenotype and appeared relatively rarely in peripheral blood.

This clonotype was counted between two and nine times. Its target is not known. Between the trimmed V and J ends, which lost 3 bases and 1 base, there was a span of 15 bases. Germline CDR1 is SQVTM and CDR2 is ANQGSEA. This CDR3 comprises 15 residues. TCR beta libraries were made by quantitative 5'-RACE with molecular barcodes. Each CDR3 protein gets one entry after TCRdb re-called the 5' RACE reads with MiXCR. The sample has under 150,000 distinct CDR3 sequences; around 15% are singletons. J is TRBJ2-5 and V is TRBV29-1; perhaps D is TRBD1 or TRBD2 (5 bases each). The source of this sequence is a female donor with ankylosing spondylitis or in good health (not recorded which). Sequencing used blood, either unsorted or a sorted T cell fraction (not recorded which). The CDR3 DNA sequence: TGCAGCGTTGACCTCCAGGGACGGTCCCAAGAGACCCAGTACTTC. Its protein product is CSVDLQGRSQETQYF.